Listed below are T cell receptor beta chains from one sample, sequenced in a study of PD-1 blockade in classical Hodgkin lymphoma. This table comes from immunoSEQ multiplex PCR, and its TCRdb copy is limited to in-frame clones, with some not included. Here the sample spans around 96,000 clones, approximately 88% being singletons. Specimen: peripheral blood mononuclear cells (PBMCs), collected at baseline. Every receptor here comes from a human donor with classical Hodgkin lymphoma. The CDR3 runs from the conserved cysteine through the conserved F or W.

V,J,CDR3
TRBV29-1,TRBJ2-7,CSATQGGHEQYF
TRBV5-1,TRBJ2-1,CASSLDPGGEQFF
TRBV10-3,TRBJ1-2,CAISGQGLLGYTF
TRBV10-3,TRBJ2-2,CAITQGGWASGTGELFF
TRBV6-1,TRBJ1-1,CASSEARATEAFF
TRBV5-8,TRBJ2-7,CASVPVSEQYF
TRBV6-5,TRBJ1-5,CASSYKDSNQPQHF
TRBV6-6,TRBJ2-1,CASSYFSGTSYNEQFF
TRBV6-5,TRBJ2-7,CASSPGTGDYEQYF
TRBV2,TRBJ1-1,CASSGSGTANTEAFF
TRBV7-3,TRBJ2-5,CASSLREKETQYF
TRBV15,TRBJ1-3,CATSRNPGPGGGNTIYF
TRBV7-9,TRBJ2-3,CASSPPRGFTDTQYF
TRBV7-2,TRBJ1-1,CASSRDSINTEAFF
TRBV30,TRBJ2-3,CAWSVGSSDDTQYF
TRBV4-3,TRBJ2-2,CASSREALAGELFF
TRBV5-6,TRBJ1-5,CASSRYGQVLGQPQHF
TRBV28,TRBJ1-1,CASSRAPGGDTEAFF
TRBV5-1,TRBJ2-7,CASSLQGGEQYF
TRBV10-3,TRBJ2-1,CAISDAVGGGSSYNEQFF
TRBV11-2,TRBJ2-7,CASSHGYEQYF
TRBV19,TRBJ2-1,CASSAGTLAGGPETYNEQFF
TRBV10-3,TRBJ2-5,CAISVLAQRETQYF
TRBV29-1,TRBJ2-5,CSGWRGKETQYF
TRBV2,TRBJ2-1,CASRREREDHNEQFF
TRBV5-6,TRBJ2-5,CASSLAKETQYF
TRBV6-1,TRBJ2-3,CASSDDRRGTDTQYF
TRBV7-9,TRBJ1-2,CASSPLGIYGYTF
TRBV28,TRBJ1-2,CASSLTPRMDGYTF
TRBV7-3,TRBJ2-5,CASSLTGPETQYF
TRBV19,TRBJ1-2,CASSPTPQGANGYTF
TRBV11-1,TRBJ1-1,CASSLAGPMNTEAFF
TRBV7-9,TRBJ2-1,CASSPPGDGRFEQFF
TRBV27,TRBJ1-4,CASSLFEGQAKKLFF
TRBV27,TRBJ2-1,CASSSLGGQPGNEQFF
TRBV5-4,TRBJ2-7,CAITDRASGSPSYEQYF
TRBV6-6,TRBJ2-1,CASSYSGAPVSNEQFF
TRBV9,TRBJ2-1,CASSVAGGSYNEQFF
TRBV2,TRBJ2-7,CASTGGLDYEQYF
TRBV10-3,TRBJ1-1,CAISVEENTEAFF
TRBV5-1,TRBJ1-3,CASSFDNSGNTIYF
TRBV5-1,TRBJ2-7,CASSLDYGRGPSEQYF
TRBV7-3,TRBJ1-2,CASSPTGSGLYTF
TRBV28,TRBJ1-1,CASSERGQGEAFF
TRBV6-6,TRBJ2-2,CASSNGGELFF
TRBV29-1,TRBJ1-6,CSVTTGTANSPLHF
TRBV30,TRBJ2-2,CAWKRGQSTGELFF
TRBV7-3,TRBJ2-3,CASSRPGTDTDTQYF
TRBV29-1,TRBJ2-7,CSGAGGAGGYEQYF
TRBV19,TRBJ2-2,CASISWDRGLTGELFF
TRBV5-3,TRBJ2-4,CARSFTDPERYF
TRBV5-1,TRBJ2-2,CASSLDGGTGELFF